This TCR beta chain was retrieved from a study of T cell repertoires in aging, cancer and after chemotherapy. Peripheral blood genomic DNA, not sorted cells or RNA, was the template. The study's findings and limits: Thymic emigration or peripheral T cell expansion may be impaired by lymphoid organ infiltration in hematological cancer. In healthy donors, age-related TCR diversity loss mainly reflected lost richness.

Rearranged V-D-J TRB sequences were amplified with a mixed TRB-A/B primer pool. One entry per CDR3 protein results from TCRdb running MiXCR on the multiplex PCR reads. This sample has about 6,400 distinct CDR3 sequences, with over 20% found just once. Regarding this clonotype: Antigen unknown.

V gave up 2 bases and J gave up 7 bases; unmatched junction bases: 19. The CDR3 runs to 19 residues. The germline V gene encodes CDR1 LNHDA and CDR2 SQIVND (reference sequence). The receptor's source is a human donor with a blood cancer. Sequencing was done on a sample of blood. V usage is TRBV19 and J usage is TRBJ2-1, with 8 bases aligning to TRBD2. CDR3 loop: CASSIKPLGAGVRGNEQFF. CDR3 nucleotides: TGTGCCAGTAGTATAAAACCCCTAGGAGCGGGAGTGCGGGGGAATGAGCAGTTCTTC.